The 23 T cell receptor beta chains below all came from one sample that was sequenced in a study of Ad26.COV2.S vaccination and SARS-CoV-2 variants. Treatment defined: around 19 received Ad26.COV2.S at low or high dose, single or two shots; 5 received placebo; per-sample allocation not given. Vaccine and placebo recipients were sampled on day 63 after the first injection. The method was immunoSEQ multiplex PCR; TCRdb's version includes in-frame clones alone and lacks a portion of them. This sample has 300,000 to 400,000 clones, with roughly nine tenths found just once. Sample: peripheral blood, taken in a trial of Ad26.COV2.S vaccine versus placebo. The source of these receptors is a person aged 18-65 years who received the Ad26.COV2.S COVID-19 vaccine or a placebo.

The V call is TRBV11-2, the J call TRBJ2-3; TRBD2 might be the D (6 bases). V gave up 3 bases and J gave up 2 bases, with 15 bases separating them. Per germline, CDR1 SGHAT and CDR2 FQNNGV. The CDR3 runs 16 residues. CDR3: CASSFEGGITTDTQYF. The CDR3 DNA is TGTGCCAGCAGCTTCGAAGGCGGGATCACCACAGATACGCAGTATTTT.

The J gene is TRBJ2-4, the V gene TRBV24-1, with D perhaps being TRBD1 or TRBD2 (7 bases each). The CDR3 is 14 residues long. Looked up from germline, CDR1 is KGHDR and CDR2 is SFDVKD. Trimming pared 7 bases from V and 9 bases from J, leaving 18 bases between. The chain's CDR3 is CATSPGGGLGIQYF. The CDR3 region has the DNA TGTGCCACCAGCCCAGGGGGAGGGCTTGGCATTCAGTACTTC.

This clone was seen just once. The gene calls are TRBV5-1 and TRBJ1-4; D unresolved. This CDR3 is 14 amino acids long. The V end lost 3 bases, the J end lost 0 bases, and 6 bases lay between the germline ends. Germline values: CDR1 SGHRS, CDR2 YFSETQ. CDR3 in DNA: TGCGCCAGCAGCTGGGGTTCAACTAATGAAAAACTGTTTTTT. Its translation is CASSWGSTNEKLFF.

The CDR3 sequence is CATSRESSTYSSTDTQYF. The CDR3 DNA is TGTGCCACCAGCAGAGAGTCGTCGACTTATTCTAGCACAGATACGCAGTATTTT. This chain joins TRBV15 and TRBJ2-3; D gene ambiguous. Germline V gene lookup returns CDR1 LNHNV and CDR2 YYDKDF (reference sequence). V was shortened by 0 bases and J by 0 bases, with 16 bases between the two germline ends. The CDR3 sequence is 18 residues long.

This clone was picked up one time. The gene calls are TRBV9 and TRBJ1-3; D is uncertain. Trimming pared 1 base from V and 6 bases from J, leaving 17 bases between. The CDR3 has 16 residues. Germline V gene data show CDR1 as SGDLS and CDR2 as YYNGEE. CDR3 region: CASSVSLLDGSNTIYF. CDR3 nucleotide sequence: TGTGCCAGCAGCGTATCCCTCCTGGACGGCTCAAACACCATATATTTT.

J is TRBJ1-4 and V is TRBV2; D perhaps matches TRBD1 (6 bases). Germline V gene sequence: CDR1 SNHLY, CDR2 FYNNEI. The CDR3 contains 15 residues. V lost 3 bases, J lost 5 bases, and 13 bases lay in between. The CDR3 here is CASSDGGASNEKLFF. The CDR3 region has the DNA TGTGCCAGCAGTGATGGGGGCGCGTCGAATGAAAAACTGTTTTTT.

The V and J genes are TRBV5-3 and TRBJ1-1; D is ambiguous. TRBV5-3 carries the ORF label, with uncertain function. This CDR3 has 16 amino acids. The V end lost 4 bases, the J end lost 3 bases, and 19 bases lay between the germline ends. The CDR3 DNA follows: TGTGCCAGAAGCCGCCCGCTGCGGCTTCGTTACACTGAAGCTTTCTTT. It codes for CARSRPLRLRYTEAFF.

The table lists this clone with a few counts. The rearrangement links TRBV5-1 to TRBJ2-1, with a possible D match to TRBD1 (7 bases). Trimming removed 0 bases from V and 7 bases from J, with 20 bases in between. Germline CDR1 reads SGHRS; CDR2 reads YFSETQ. The CDR3 contains 17 residues. CDR3 amino acids: CASSLAGGIWYGNEQFF. CDR3 bases: TGCGCCAGCAGCTTGGCAGGGGGGATATGGTATGGGAATGAGCAGTTCTTC.

Concerning this clone: Other DNA sequences in this specimen translate into the identical CDR3. V usage is TRBV4-3 and J usage is TRBJ2-1, with 11 bases lining up with TRBD2. The CDR3 spans 15 residues. With V trimmed by 3 bases and J by 4 bases, 2 bases remained unmatched. The germline CDR1 and CDR2 sequences are LGHNA and YSLEER. For the CDR3, the DNA is TGCGCCAGCAGCCAGGGACTAGCGGTATACAATGAGCAGTTCTTC. Encoded protein: CASSQGLAVYNEQFF.

The rearrangement uses TRBV7-8 and TRBJ2-6, with D perhaps TRBD1 or TRBD2 (5 bases each). CDR1 is SGHVS, CDR2 FQNEAQ, per germline. Trimming shortened V by 2 bases and J by 2 bases, and 13 bases separated the two germline ends. The CDR3 length is 17 residues. The chain's CDR3 is CASSLLEMGAGANVLTF. The CDR3, as DNA: TGTGCCAGCAGCTTACTTGAGATGGGGGCTGGGGCCAACGTCCTGACTTTC.

The chain has TRBV5-1 and TRBJ2-3; tentatively, D is TRBD2 (5 bases). The CDR3 extends over 17 amino acids. CDR1 and CDR2 (germline): SGHRS, YFSETQ. Trimming took off 1 base at V and 2 bases at J, with 17 bases between the two ends. The CDR3 here is CASSLNPTLGLTDTQYF. The CDR3 nucleotides read TGCGCCAGCAGCTTGAATCCCACTTTAGGACTCACAGATACGCAGTATTTT.

The chain employs TRBV6-4 and TRBJ2-5; a weak D match, TRBD1 (6 bases). CDR3 length equals 16 residues. Germline lookup yields CDR1 MRHNA and CDR2 SNTAGT. Trimming pared 2 bases from V and 0 bases from J, leaving 13 bases between. In nucleotides, the CDR3 is TGTGCCAGCAGTGACCAGCAACGGACAGACCAAGAGACCCAGTACTTC. The encoded protein is CASSDQQRTDQETQYF.

This clone was found once. This rearrangement joins TRBV10-1 to TRBJ1-4, with D hard to call. The V gene's germline CDR1 is WNHNN and CDR2 SYGVQD (reference sequence). This CDR3 is 13 amino acids long. V lost 7 bases, J lost 7 bases, and 13 bases lay in between. CDR3 region: CASMAALGEKLFF. The CDR3 nucleotides are TGCGCCAGCATGGCAGCCCTAGGTGAAAAACTGTTTTTT.

The chain has TRBV3-1 (or the pseudogene TRBV3-2) and TRBJ2-1, with D tentatively TRBD1 or TRBD2 (5 bases each). The CDR3 is 14 amino acids. Trimming took 3 bases from V and 14 from J, leaving 20 bases between them. Per germline, CDR1 LGHDT and CDR2 YNNKEL (reference sequence). This chain's CDR3 is CASSHGIYSGAEFF. CDR3 coding DNA: TGTGCCAGCAGCCACGGGATATACAGTGGGGCAGAGTTCTTC.

Only one count was recorded for this clone. The chain employs TRBV6-5 and TRBJ1-1; D is unresolved. V was trimmed by 2 bases and J by 8 bases, leaving 6 bases between them. This CDR3 has 11 residues. Germline CDR1 is MNHEY and CDR2 is SVGAGI. The chain's CDR3 is CASSYRLEAFF. The CDR3 bases are TGTGCCAGCAGTTACCGACTAGAAGCTTTCTTT.

In its sample, this clone was seen once. The chain carries TRBV7-9 and TRBJ1-2; D is unresolved. Trimming took 2 bases from V and 6 from J, leaving 7 bases between them. This CDR3 has 12 residues. Germline assignment: CDR1 SEHNR and CDR2 FQNEAQ (reference sequence). CDR3 in DNA: TGTGCCAGCAGCTTACGGACGGATGGCTACACCTTC. It encodes CASSLRTDGYTF.

The chain links TRBV12-3 or TRBV12-4 to TRBJ1-2; D is unresolved. V dropped 1 base and J dropped 8 bases, with 11 bases sitting between them. This CDR3 comprises 13 residues. CDR3 sequence (DNA): TGTGCCAGCAGTTTAGGGACGCTTGGGGGCTACACCTTC. Translated, it gives CASSLGTLGGYTF.

CDR3 protein: CASSSYNEQFF. DNA of the CDR3: TGTGCCAGCAGCTCCTACAATGAGCAGTTCTTC. V gene TRBV5-4 combines with J gene TRBJ2-1; D remains ambiguous. With 3 bases removed from V and 2 bases from J, the gap between germline ends came to 0 bases. Looked up from germline, CDR1 is SGHNT and CDR2 is YYREEE (reference sequence). The CDR3 length is 11 residues.

V and J are TRBV29-1 and TRBJ1-1; 7 bases map to TRBD1. Germline V lookup: CDR1 SQVTM, CDR2 ANQGSEA. Trimming took 5 bases from V and 1 from J; bases not matched to a gene: 4. This CDR3 has 13 amino acids. The CDR3 reads CSVTGAGNTEAFF. For the CDR3, the DNA is TGCAGCGTTACAGGGGCGGGGAACACTGAAGCTTTCTTT.

The chain has TRBV19 and TRBJ1-1; D remains ambiguous. With 5 bases removed from V and 2 bases from J, the gap between germline ends came to 15 bases. This CDR3 region has 15 residues. CDR1 and CDR2 (germline): LNHDA, SQIVND (reference sequence). The CDR3 loop is CASSLGSLSNTEAFF. In nucleotides, the CDR3 is TGTGCCAGTAGTCTTGGGTCCTTATCAAACACTGAAGCTTTCTTT. The whole variable domain, remainder taken from reference TRBV19 and TRBJ1-1, is DGGITQSPKYLFRKEGQNVTLSCEQNLNHDAMYWYRQDPGQGLRLIYYSQIVNDFQKGDIAEGYSVSREKKESFPLTVTSAQKNPTAFYLCASSLGSLSNTEAFFGQGTRLTVV.

Regarding this clone: The sample holds other DNA sequences that translate to the same CDR3. V and J are TRBV5-1 and TRBJ2-5, with 9 bases lining up with TRBD2. Germline loops: CDR1 SGHRS, CDR2 YFSETQ. Trimming cost V 5 bases and J 5 bases; bases outside gene matches: 4. This CDR3 is 13 amino acids long. The CDR3 loop is CASSLGLAETQYF. The CDR3 nucleotides read TGCGCCAGCAGTCTCGGACTAGCGGAGACCCAGTACTTC.

The chain couples TRBV4-3 to TRBJ1-4; tentatively, D is TRBD1 (6 bases). V gave up 4 bases and J gave up 6 bases, with 12 bases separating them. CDR1 is LGHNA, CDR2 YSLEER, per germline. CDR3 length: 14 residues. The CDR3 loop reads CASSPGQTDEKLFF. CDR3 sequence (DNA): TGCGCCAGCAGCCCCGGACAGACCGATGAAAAACTGTTTTTT.

This rearrangement joins TRBV19 to TRBJ1-1; 9 bases fit TRBD1. The germline V gene encodes CDR1 LNHDA and CDR2 SQIVND (reference sequence). After removal of 5 bases from V and 11 bases from J, the junction contained 12 bases not matched to a gene. This CDR3 is built from 14 residues. The CDR3, as DNA: TGTGCCAGTAGTTTAAAGCCCCCGGGACAGGGCGCTTTCTTT. The encoded protein is CASSLKPPGQGAFF. The full variable domain, rest sourced from reference TRBV19 and TRBJ1-1, is DGGITQSPKYLFRKEGQNVTLSCEQNLNHDAMYWYRQDPGQGLRLIYYSQIVNDFQKGDIAEGYSVSREKKESFPLTVTSAQKNPTAFYLCASSLKPPGQGAFFGQGTRLTVV.